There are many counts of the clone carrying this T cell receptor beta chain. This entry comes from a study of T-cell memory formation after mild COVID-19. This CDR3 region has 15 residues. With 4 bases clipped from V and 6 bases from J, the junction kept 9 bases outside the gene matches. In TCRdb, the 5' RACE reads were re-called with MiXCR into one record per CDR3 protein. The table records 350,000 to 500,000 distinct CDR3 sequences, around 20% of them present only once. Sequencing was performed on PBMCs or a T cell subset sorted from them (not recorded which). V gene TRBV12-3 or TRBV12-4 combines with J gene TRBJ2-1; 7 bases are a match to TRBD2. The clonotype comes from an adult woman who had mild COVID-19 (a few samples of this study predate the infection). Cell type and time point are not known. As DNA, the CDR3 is TGTGCCAGCAGTTCCAGTGGGAGGGCCCCCAATGAGCAGTTCTTC. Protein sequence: CASSSSGRAPNEQFF.